This T cell receptor beta chain emerged from a study of blood T cells in healthy people across ages. The study's findings and limits: A roughly linear fall in TCR beta diversity per million T cells was seen with increasing age.

PCR was performed a second time for about 6 to 12 cycles using a sample-barcoded 5' primer and a J-beta primer mix. A minimum of 2.5 million CDR3-containing paired-end reads was obtained for each sample. Via MiXCR, TCRdb re-called the 5' RACE reads, giving one row per CDR3 protein. This table holds under 950,000 distinct CDR3 sequences, 22% found once. This clonotype appeared a few times. Its antigen is undetermined. The CDR3 is 15 amino acids. V lost 4 bases and J lost 7; bases outside the gene matches: 9. Germline V CDR1 and CDR2: KGHDR, SFDVKD. Material: blood. The sequence came from a man between 65 and 79 years old in good health. The chain employs TRBV24-1 and TRBJ2-1, with TRBD2 matching 7 bases. The CDR3 reads CATSETTSTGNEQFF. For the CDR3, the DNA is TGTGCCACCAGTGAGACGACTAGCACAGGAAATGAGCAGTTCTTC.